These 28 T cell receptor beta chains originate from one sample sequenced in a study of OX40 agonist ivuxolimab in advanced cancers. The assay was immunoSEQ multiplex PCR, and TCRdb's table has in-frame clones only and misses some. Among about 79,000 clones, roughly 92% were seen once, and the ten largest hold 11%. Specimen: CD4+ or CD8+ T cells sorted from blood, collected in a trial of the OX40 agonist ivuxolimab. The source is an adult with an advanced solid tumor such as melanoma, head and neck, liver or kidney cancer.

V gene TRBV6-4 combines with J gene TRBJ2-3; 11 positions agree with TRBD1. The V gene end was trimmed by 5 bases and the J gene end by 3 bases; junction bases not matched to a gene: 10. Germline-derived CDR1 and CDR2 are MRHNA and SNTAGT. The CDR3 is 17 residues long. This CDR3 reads CASSPVGGQGGTDTQYF. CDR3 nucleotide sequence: TGTGCCAGCAGTCCAGTCGGGGGACAGGGGGGGACAGATACGCAGTATTTT.

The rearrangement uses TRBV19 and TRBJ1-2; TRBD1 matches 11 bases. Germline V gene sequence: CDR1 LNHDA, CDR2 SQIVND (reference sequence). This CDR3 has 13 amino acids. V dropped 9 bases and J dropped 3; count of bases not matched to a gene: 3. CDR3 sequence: CASRDRGDYGYTF. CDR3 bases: TGTGCCAGCCGGGACAGGGGGGACTATGGCTACACCTTC.

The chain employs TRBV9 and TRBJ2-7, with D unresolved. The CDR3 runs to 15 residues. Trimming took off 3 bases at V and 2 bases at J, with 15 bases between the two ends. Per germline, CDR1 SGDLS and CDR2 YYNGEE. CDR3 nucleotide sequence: TGTGCCAGCAGCGACGGTAACCAACCTACCTACGAGCAGTACTTC. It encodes CASSDGNQPTYEQYF. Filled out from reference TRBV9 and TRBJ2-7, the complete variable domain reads DSGVTQTPKHLITATGQRVTLRCSPRSGDLSVYWYQQSLDQGLQFLIQYYNGEERAKGNILERFSAQQFPDLHSELNLSSLELGDSALYFCASSDGNQPTYEQYFGPGTRLTVT.

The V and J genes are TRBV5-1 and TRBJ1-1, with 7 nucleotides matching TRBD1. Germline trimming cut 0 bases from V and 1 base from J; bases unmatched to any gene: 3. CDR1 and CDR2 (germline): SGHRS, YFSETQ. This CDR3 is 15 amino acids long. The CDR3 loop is CASSLGGTENTEAFF. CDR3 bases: TGCGCCAGCAGCTTGGGCGGGACAGAGAACACTGAAGCTTTCTTT.

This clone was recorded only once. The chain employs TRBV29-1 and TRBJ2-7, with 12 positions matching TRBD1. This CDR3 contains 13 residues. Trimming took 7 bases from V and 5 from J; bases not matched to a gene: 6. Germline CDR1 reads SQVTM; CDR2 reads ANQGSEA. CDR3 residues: CSAGTGGSDEQYF. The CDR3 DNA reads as TGCAGCGCCGGGACAGGGGGCAGCGACGAGCAGTACTTC.

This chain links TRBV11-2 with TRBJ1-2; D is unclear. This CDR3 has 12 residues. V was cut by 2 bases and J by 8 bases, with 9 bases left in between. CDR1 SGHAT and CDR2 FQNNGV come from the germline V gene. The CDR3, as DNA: TGTGCCAGCAGCTTAAGCGTCAGCGGCTACACCTTC. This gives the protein CASSLSVSGYTF.

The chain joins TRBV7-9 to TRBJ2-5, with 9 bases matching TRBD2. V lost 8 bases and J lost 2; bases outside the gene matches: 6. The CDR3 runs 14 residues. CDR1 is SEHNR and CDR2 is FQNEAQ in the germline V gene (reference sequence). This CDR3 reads CASVERGAQETQYF. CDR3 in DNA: TGTGCCAGCGTGGAGCGGGGGGCACAAGAGACCCAGTACTTC.

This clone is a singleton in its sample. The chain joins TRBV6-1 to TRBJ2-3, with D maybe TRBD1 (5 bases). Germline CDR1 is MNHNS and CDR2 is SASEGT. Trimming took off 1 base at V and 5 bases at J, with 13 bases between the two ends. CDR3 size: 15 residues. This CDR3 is CASSEEGWVGDTQYF. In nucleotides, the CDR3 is TGTGCCAGCAGTGAAGAGGGGTGGGTGGGAGATACGCAGTATTTT.

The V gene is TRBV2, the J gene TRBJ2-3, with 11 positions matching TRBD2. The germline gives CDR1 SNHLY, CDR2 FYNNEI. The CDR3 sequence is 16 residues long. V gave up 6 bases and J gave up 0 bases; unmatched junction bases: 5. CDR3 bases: TGTGCCAGCAGCTCCGGGACTAGCGGTAGCACAGATACGCAGTATTTT. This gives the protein CASSSGTSGSTDTQYF.

This chain's CDR3 is CASSYRLDGENTEAFF. In nucleotides, the CDR3 is TGTGCCAGCAGTTATCGACTGGACGGCGAGAACACTGAAGCTTTCTTT. The rearrangement uses TRBV27 and TRBJ1-1, with D uncertain. The germline CDR1 and CDR2 sequences are MNHEY and SMNVEV (reference sequence). The CDR3 sequence is 16 residues long. The V and J ends lost 4 bases and 1 base respectively, with 16 bases between them.

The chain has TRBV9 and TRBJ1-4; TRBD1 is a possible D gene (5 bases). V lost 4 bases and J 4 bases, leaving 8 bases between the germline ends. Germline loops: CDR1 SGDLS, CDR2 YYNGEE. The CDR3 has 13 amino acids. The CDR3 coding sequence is TGTGCCAGCAGCCGGGGGGATAATGAAAAACTGTTTTTT. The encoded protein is CASSRGDNEKLFF.

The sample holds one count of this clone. The CDR3 coding sequence is TGTGCCAGCTCACCACGGGTAGCGGGAGAGCAAGAGACCCAGTACTTC. Protein product: CASSPRVAGEQETQYF. V and J are TRBV18 and TRBJ2-5; 9 bases fit TRBD2. The CDR3 loop spans 16 amino acids. V trimming: 1 base; J trimming: 2 bases; junction bases outside the gene matches: 5. CDR1 is KGHSH and CDR2 is LQKENI in the germline V gene. The full variable domain, with the rest looked up from reference TRBV18 and TRBJ2-5, is NAGVMQNPRHLVRRRGQEARLRCSPMKGHSHVYWYRQLPEEGLKFMVYLQKENIIDESGMPKERFSAEFPKEGPSILRIQQVVRGDSAAYFCASSPRVAGEQETQYFGPGTRLLVL.

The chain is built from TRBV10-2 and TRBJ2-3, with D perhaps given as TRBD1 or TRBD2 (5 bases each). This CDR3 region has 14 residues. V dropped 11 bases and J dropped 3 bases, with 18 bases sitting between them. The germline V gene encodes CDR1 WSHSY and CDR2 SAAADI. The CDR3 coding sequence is TGCGCCGTCCAGGCAGGGAGCTTTACAGATACGCAGTATTTT. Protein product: CAVQAGSFTDTQYF.

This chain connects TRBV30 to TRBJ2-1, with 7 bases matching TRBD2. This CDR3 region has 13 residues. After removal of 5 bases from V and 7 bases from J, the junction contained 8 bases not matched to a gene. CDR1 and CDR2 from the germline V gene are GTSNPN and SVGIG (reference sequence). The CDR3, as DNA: TGTGCCTGGGGACCGGGACTACAAAATGAGCAGTTCTTC. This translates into CAWGPGLQNEQFF.

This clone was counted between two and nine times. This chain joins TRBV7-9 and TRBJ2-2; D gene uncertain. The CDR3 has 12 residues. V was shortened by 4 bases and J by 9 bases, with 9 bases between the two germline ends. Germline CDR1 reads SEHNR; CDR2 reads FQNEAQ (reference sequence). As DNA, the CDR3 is TGTGCCAGCAGCTATCAGGAGCGGGAGCTGTTTTTT. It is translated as CASSYQERELFF.

The CDR3 bases are TGCGCCAGCAGTGAGCGTCCATCAGCGAACTACGAGCAGTACTTC. This sequence encodes CASSERPSANYEQYF. The J gene is TRBJ2-7, the V gene TRBV10-2; no clear D. The CDR3 runs to 15 residues. V lost 2 bases and J lost 3, with 14 bases in between. In germline, CDR1 is WSHSY, CDR2 SAAADI.

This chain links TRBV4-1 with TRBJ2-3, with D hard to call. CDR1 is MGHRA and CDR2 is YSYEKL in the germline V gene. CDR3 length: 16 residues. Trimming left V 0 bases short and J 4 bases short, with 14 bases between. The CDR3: CASSQDLSSRSDTQYF. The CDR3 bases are TGCGCCAGCAGCCAAGATTTGAGCAGCCGTTCAGATACGCAGTATTTT.

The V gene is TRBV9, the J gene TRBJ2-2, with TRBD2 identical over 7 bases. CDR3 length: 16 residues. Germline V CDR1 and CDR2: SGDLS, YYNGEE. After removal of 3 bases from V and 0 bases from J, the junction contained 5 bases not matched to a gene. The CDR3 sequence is CASSDPSGTNTGELFF. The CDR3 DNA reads TGTGCCAGCAGCGACCCTAGCGGTACGAACACCGGGGAGCTGTTTTTT.

CDR3 loop: CASSLDQGGAATNEKLFF. The CDR3 DNA reads as TGTGCCAGCAGCTTAGACCAGGGTGGGGCCGCAACTAATGAAAAACTGTTTTTT. The J gene is TRBJ1-4, the V gene TRBV11-2, with D maybe TRBD1 (5 bases). Germline V CDR1 and CDR2: SGHAT, FQNNGV. The germline V and J ends were trimmed by 0 bases and 0 bases, with 14 bases remaining between them. The CDR3 is 18 residues long.

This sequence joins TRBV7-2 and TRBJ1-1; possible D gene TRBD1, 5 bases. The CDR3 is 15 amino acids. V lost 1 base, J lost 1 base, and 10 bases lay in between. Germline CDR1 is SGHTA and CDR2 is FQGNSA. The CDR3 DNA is TGTGCCAGCAGCTTAGATCCAGGGTGGAACACTGAAGCTTTCTTT. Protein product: CASSLDPGWNTEAFF. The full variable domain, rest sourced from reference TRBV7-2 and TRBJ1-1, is GAGVSQSPSNKVTEKGKDVELRCDPISGHTALYWYRQSLGQGLEFLIYFQGNSAPDKSGLPSDRFSAERTGGSVSTLTIQRTQQEDSAVYLCASSLDPGWNTEAFFGQGTRLTVV.

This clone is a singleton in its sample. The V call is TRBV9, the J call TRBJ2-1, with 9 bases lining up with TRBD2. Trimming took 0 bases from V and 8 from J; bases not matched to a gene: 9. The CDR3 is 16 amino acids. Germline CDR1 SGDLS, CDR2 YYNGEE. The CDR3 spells CASSVGPGGGAYEQFF. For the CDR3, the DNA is TGTGCCAGCAGCGTAGGGCCCGGCGGGGGGGCGTATGAGCAGTTCTTC.

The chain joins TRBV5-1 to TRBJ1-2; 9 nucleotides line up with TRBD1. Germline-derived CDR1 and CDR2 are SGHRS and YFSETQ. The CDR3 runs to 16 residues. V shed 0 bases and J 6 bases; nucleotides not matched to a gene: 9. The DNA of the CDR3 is TGCGCCAGCAGCTTGGCCCCAACAGGGGGCGCAGATGGCTACACCTTC. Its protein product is CASSLAPTGGADGYTF.

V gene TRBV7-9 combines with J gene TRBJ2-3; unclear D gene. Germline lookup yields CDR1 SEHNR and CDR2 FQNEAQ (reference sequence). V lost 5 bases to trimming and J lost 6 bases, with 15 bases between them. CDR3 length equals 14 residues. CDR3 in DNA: TGTGCCAGCAGCCCCCTTGGCCCCGCGGATACGCAGTATTTT. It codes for CASSPLGPADTQYF.

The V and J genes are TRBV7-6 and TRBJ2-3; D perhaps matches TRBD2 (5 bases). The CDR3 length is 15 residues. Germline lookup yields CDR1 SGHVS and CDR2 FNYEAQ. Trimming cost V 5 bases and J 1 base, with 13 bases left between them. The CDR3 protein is CASSPAVGGTDTQYF. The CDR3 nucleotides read TGTGCCAGCAGCCCAGCGGTGGGTGGCACAGATACGCAGTATTTT.

CDR3 bases: TGCGCCAGCAGCTTGGAGGCGGAGCACAATGAGCAGTTCTTC. Its translation is CASSLEAEHNEQFF. The chain couples TRBV5-1 to TRBJ2-1; D call uncertain. Trimming removed 0 bases at V and 5 bases at J, with 9 bases between. CDR3 length equals 14 residues. Germline V lookup: CDR1 SGHRS, CDR2 YFSETQ. The full variable domain, its missing parts supplied by reference TRBV5-1 and TRBJ2-1, is KAGVTQTPRYLIKTRGQQVTLSCSPISGHRSVSWYQQTPGQGLQFLFEYFSETQRNKGNFPGRFSGRQFSNSRSEMNVSTLELGDSALYLCASSLEAEHNEQFFGPGTRLTVL.

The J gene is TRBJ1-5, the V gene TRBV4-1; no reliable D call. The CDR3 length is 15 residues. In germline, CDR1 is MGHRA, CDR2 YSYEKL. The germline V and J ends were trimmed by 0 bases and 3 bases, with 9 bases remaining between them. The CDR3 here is CASSQDRTYNQPQHF. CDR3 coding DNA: TGCGCCAGCAGCCAAGATCGGACCTACAATCAGCCCCAGCATTTT.

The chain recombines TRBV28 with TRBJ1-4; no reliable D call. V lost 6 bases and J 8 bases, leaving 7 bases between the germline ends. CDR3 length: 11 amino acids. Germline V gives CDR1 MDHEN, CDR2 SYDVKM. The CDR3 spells CASRSYEKLFF. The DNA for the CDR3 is TGTGCCAGCAGGTCCTACGAAAAACTGTTTTTT. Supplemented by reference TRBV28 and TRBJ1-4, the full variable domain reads DVKVTQSSRYLVKRTGEKVFLECVQDMDHENMFWYRQDPGLGLRLIYFSYDVKMKEKGDIPEGYSVSREKKERFSLILESASTNQTSMYLCASRSYEKLFFGSGTQLSVL.

The CDR3 nucleotides read TGCGCCAGCAGCCAGGCCGGGACAGGGGGTACTGAAGCTTTCTTT. This sequence encodes CASSQAGTGGTEAFF. The V gene is TRBV4-1, the J gene TRBJ1-1; TRBD1 matches at 11 bases. The V segment lost 3 bases and the J segment 5 bases; nucleotides outside the gene matches: 5. Germline CDR1 is MGHRA and CDR2 is YSYEKL. The CDR3 loop spans 15 amino acids.